The source of this TCR beta chain is a study of blood T cell repertoires in COVID-19. The overall study: The United States, Italy and Spain provided the acute and convalescent COVID-19 samples.

In the original processing: Estimation of nucleated cell counts relied on the amplification of reference gene primers. Assay: immunoSEQ multiplex PCR; the TCRdb copy retains only in-frame clones and omits some. The V and J calls and clone size are taken from that table; D and trimming were inferred from the DNA. The table lists approximately 190,000 clones, more than 75% of them singletons. V was clipped by 3 bases and J by 0 bases, with 10 bases between them. The CDR3 consists of 16 residues. Germline assignment: CDR1 SGHRS and CDR2 YFSETQ. The receptor's source is a woman aged 60-75 years with COVID-19, enrolled during active disease. Sequencing was carried out using peripheral blood. V usage is TRBV5-1 and J usage is TRBJ2-6, with TRBD1 as a possible D gene (6 bases). CDR3 amino acids: CASSSQGHSGANVLTF. In DNA, the CDR3 is TGCGCCAGCAGCTCACAGGGCCACTCTGGGGCCAACGTCCTGACTTTC.